Reported below is one T cell receptor (beta chain). Its antigen is not identified. Regarding time point: cycle 4 day 1 (C4D1), after about 6 weeks of nivolumab. Each of the patients experienced relapse following autologous stem cell transplantation, and their brentuximab vedotin exposure differed. Complete response, partial response or progressive disease made up the best responses. Clones were read by immunoSEQ multiplex PCR, and TCRdb kept only the in-frame ones, dropping some. In the table there are around 65,000 clones, around 90% of which are singletons. This sample stems from a study of PD-1 blockade in classical Hodgkin lymphoma. Whole-study findings and limits: Newly diagnosed patients had baseline TCR diversity that was reportedly lower than that of healthy donors. Newly diagnosed patients and complete responders had comparable diversity at baseline. Researchers reported that CD4+ TCR diversity, though not CD8+, rose significantly by C4D1.

CDR3 length: 15 residues. Germline CDR1 is ENHRY and CDR2 is SYGVKD. Trimming cost V 6 bases and J 4 bases; bases outside gene matches: 11. The V and J genes are TRBV10-3 and TRBJ1-1; 7 positions agree with TRBD1. The source of this sequence is a human donor with classical Hodgkin lymphoma. This specimen consisted of peripheral blood mononuclear cells (PBMCs), obtained before the fourth cycle of nivolumab. This chain's CDR3 is CAIRKEGAPGTEAFF. The CDR3 bases are TGTGCCATCAGGAAGGAGGGGGCGCCCGGCACTGAAGCTTTCTTT.